This entry concerns a single TCR beta chain. The data are from a study of T cell repertoires in aging, cancer and after chemotherapy. Rearranged V-D-J TRB sequences were amplified with a mixed TRB-A/B primer pool. One entry per CDR3 protein results from TCRdb running MiXCR on the multiplex PCR reads. There are 850 or so distinct CDR3 sequences in the sample; just under 25% occur only once, and about 37% lies in the top ten. Amplification of TCR beta used genomic DNA extracted from peripheral blood. The sequence derives from a human donor with a blood cancer. The sequenced material came from blood.

CDR3 DNA: TGTGCCAGCAGCCGACTAGCGGGAGTGTCAGATACGCAGTATTTT. The encoded protein is CASSRLAGVSDTQYF. The chain carries TRBV6-1 and TRBJ2-3, with 12 bases fitting TRBD2. Germline V gene data show CDR1 as MNHNS and CDR2 as SASEGT. This CDR3 spans 15 amino acids. V trimming: 6 bases; J trimming: 4 bases; junction bases outside the gene matches: 5.